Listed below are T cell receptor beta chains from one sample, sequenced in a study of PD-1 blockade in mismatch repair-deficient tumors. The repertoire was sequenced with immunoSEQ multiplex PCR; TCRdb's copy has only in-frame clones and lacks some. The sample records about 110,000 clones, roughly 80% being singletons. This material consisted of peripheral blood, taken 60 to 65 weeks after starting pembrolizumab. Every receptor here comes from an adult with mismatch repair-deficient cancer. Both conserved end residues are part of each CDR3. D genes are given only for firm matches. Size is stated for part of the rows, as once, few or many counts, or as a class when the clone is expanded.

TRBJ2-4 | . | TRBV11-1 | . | CASSLSGTANIQYF | TGTGCCAGCAGCTTGTCAGGGACGGCAAACATTCAGTACTTC
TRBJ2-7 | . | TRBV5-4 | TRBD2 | CASSTMGSAGAYF | TGTGCCAGCAGCACCATGGGGTCTGCGGGAGCCTACTTC
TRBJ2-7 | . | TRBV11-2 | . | CASSWGGQGLYEQYF | TGTGCCAGCAGCTGGGGAGGTCAGGGCCTCTACGAGCAGTACTTC
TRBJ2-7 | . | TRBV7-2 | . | CASTSSTYSYEQYF | TGTGCCAGCACCTCCTCGACATATTCCTACGAGCAGTACTTC
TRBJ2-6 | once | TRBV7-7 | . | CASSPDGNSGANVLTF | TGTGCTAGCAGTCCGGACGGGAACTCTGGGGCCAACGTCCTGACTTTC
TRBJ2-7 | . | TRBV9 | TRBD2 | CASSVAASGRNEQYF | TGTGCCAGCAGCGTAGCGGCTAGCGGGAGGAACGAGCAGTACTTC
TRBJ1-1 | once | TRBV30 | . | CAWSRGDVDTEAFF | TGTGCCTGGAGCAGAGGGGACGTCGACACTGAAGCTTTCTTT
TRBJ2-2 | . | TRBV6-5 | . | CASSYSHPAFTGELFF | TGTGCCAGCAGTTACTCCCACCCGGCCTTCACCGGGGAGCTGTTTTTT
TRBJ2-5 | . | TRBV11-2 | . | CASSSLETQYF | TGTGCCAGCAGCTCCCTAGAGACCCAGTACTTC
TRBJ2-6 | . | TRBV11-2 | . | CASSPLQSSGANVLTF | TGTGCCAGCAGCCCTTTACAGAGCTCTGGGGCCAACGTCCTGACTTTC
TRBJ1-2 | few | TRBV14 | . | CASSQDLASNYGYTF | TGTGCCAGCAGCCAAGATTTGGCTTCTAACTATGGCTACACCTTC
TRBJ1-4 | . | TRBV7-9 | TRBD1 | CASSLGQGATEKLFF | TGTGCCAGCAGCTTGGGACAGGGGGCGACGGAAAAACTGTTTTTT
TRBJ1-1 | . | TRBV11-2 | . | CASSLDPGSTEAFF | TGTGCCAGCAGCTTAGATCCCGGTTCCACTGAAGCTTTCTTT
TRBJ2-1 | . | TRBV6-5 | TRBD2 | CASSYRSSGRAREQFF | TGTGCCAGCAGTTACCGGTCAAGCGGGAGGGCCCGGGAGCAGTTCTTC
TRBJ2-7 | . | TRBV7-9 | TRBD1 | CASSSTKRGLGSYEQYF | TGTGCCAGCAGTTCGACGAAAAGGGGGCTCGGCTCCTACGAGCAGTACTTC
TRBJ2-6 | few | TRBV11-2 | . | CASSWGSGANVLTF | TGTGCCAGCAGCTGGGGGTCTGGGGCCAACGTCCTGACTTTC
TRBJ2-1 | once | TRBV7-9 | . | CASSLDEQFF | TGTGCCAGCAGCTTGGATGAGCAGTTCTTC
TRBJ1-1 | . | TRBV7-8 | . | CASSLRQVNTEAFF | TGTGCCAGCAGCTTACGACAGGTGAACACTGAAGCTTTCTTT
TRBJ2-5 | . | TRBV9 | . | CASSARLGTETQYF | TGTGCCAGCAGCGCGCGACTTGGCACAGAGACCCAGTACTTC
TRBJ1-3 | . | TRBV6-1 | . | CASSPGPSVDTIYF | TGTGCCAGCAGTCCCGGCCCCTCCGTGGACACCATATATTTT
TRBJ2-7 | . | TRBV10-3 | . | CAISSDPLGEQYF | TGTGCCATCAGTTCGGACCCCCTGGGCGAGCAGTACTTC
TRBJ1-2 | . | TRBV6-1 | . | CASTLRGRNYGYTF | TGTGCCAGCACTTTAAGGGGACGGAACTATGGCTACACCTTC
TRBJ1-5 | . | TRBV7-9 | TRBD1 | CASSLDRVGLQPQHF | TGTGCCAGCAGCCTGGACAGGGTGGGCCTCCAGCCCCAGCATTTT
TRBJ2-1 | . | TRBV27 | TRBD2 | CASSRTSVDNEQFF | TGTGCCAGCAGCAGGACTAGCGTAGACAATGAGCAGTTCTTC
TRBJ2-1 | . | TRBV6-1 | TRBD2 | CASSEGTREQFF | TGTGCCAGCAGTGAAGGGACTAGAGAGCAGTTCTTC
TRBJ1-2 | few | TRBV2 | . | CASSAQGNYGYTF | TGTGCCAGCAGTGCTCAGGGCAACTATGGCTACACCTTC
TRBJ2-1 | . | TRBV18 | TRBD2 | CASSPRLAGDNEQFF | TGTGCCAGCTCACCTCGACTAGCGGGGGACAATGAGCAGTTCTTC
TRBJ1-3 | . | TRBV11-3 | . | CASSPTGFYPGNTIYF | TGTGCCAGCAGCCCAACAGGGTTTTATCCTGGAAACACCATATATTTT
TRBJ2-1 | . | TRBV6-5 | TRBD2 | CASRGGLAGWNEQFF | TGTGCCAGCAGAGGGGGACTAGCGGGATGGAATGAGCAGTTCTTC
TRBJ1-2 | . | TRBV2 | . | CASRPPLANYGYTF | TGTGCCAGCAGGCCCCCGTTGGCCAACTATGGCTACACCTTC
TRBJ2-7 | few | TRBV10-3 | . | CAISESTGPYEQYF | TGTGCCATCAGTGAGTCGACCGGACCCTACGAGCAGTACTTC
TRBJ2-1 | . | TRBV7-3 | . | CASSQGGIEQFF | TGTGCCAGCAGTCAAGGGGGGATTGAGCAGTTCTTC
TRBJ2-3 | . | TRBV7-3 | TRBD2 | CASSFTSGSTDTQYF | TGTGCCAGCAGTTTTACTAGCGGGAGCACAGATACGCAGTATTTT
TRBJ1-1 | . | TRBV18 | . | CASSPDGNTEAFF | TGTGCCAGCTCACCGGATGGCAACACTGAAGCTTTCTTT
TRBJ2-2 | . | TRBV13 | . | CASSERTGFTAGELFF | TGTGCCAGCAGCGAGAGAACAGGGTTTACGGCCGGGGAGCTGTTTTTT
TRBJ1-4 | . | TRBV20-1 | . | CSARQGEKLFF | TGCAGTGCTAGACAAGGTGAAAAACTGTTTTTT
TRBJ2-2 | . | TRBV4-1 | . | CASSQDIARTNTGELFF | TGCGCCAGCAGCCAGGATATAGCGCGAACGAACACCGGGGAGCTGTTTTTT
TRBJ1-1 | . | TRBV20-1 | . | CSARENTEAFF | TGCAGTGCTCGCGAGAACACTGAAGCTTTCTTT
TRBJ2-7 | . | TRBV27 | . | CASSLLAGLSYEQYF | TGTGCCAGCAGTTTACTCGCGGGCCTCTCCTACGAGCAGTACTTC
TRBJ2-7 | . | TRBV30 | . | CAWSGRNSYEQYF | TGTGCCTGGAGTGGACGGAACTCCTACGAGCAGTACTTC
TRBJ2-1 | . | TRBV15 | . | CATSRGLAPNEQFF | TGTGCCACCAGCAGAGGCCTAGCTCCCAATGAGCAGTTCTTC
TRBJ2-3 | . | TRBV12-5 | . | CASGLVKGGGEEDTQYF | TGTGCTAGTGGTTTGGTAAAAGGAGGTGGAGAAGAAGATACGCAGTATTTT
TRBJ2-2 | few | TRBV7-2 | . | CASSYTSPSYGSSGELFF | TGTGCCAGCAGCTACACGTCCCCGTCTTACGGGAGCTCCGGGGAGCTGTTTTTT
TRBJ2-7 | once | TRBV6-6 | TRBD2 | CASRPAGRTYEQYF | TGTGCCAGCAGGCCTGCCGGGAGGACCTACGAGCAGTACTTC